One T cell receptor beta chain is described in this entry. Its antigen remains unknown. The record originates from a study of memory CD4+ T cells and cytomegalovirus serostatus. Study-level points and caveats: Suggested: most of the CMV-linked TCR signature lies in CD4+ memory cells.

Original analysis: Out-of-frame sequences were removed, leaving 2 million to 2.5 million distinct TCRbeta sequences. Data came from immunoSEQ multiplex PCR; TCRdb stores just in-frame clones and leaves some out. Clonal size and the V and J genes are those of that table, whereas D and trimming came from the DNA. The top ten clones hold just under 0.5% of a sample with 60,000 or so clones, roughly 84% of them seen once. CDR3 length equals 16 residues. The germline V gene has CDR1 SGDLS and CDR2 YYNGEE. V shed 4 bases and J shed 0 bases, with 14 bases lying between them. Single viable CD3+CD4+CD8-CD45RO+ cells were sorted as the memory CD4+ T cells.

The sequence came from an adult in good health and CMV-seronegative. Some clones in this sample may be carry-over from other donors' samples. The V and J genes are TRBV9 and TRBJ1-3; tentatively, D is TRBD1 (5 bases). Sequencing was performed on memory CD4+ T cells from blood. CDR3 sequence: CASSPRQGNSGNTIYF. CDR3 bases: TGTGCCAGCAGCCCTCGTCAGGGTAACTCTGGAAACACCATATATTTT. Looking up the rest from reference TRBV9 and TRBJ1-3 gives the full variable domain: DSGVTQTPKHLITATGQRVTLRCSPRSGDLSVYWYQQSLDQGLQFLIQYYNGEERAKGNILERFSAQQFPDLHSELNLSSLELGDSALYFCASSPRQGNSGNTIYFGEGSWLTVV.